The present TCR beta chain was sequenced within a study of blood T cells in healthy people across ages (dated by TCRdb to the mid-2010s). At the level of the whole study: In model experiments, roughly one uniquely barcoded TCR beta cDNA molecule per two T cells was captured by template switching. Age-related changes in TCR beta repertoire diversity were measured in the study by deep sequencing normalized with unique cDNA molecular identifiers. Four age groups were formed from the donors: young (average roughly 16 years), middle-aged (approximately 39), aged (about 62) and long-lived (less than 85). The study analyzed two additional independent replicas of 1 million unique cDNA reads from the same blood draw for two donors, one aged 18 to 30 and one aged 80 or older. Overall study results and their limits: Because profiling used bulk unsorted PBMCs, naive and antigen-experienced compartments could not be compared conclusively. Observed TCR beta diversity correlated strongly with the percentage of naive T cells measured by flow cytometry. Observed TCR beta diversity per million T cells fell roughly linearly with age, and a significant reduction was already apparent by age roughly 40. Because the CMV infection status of the donors was unknown, age-related changes in expanded clonotypes may potentially have been confounded. Total diversity estimates from one million sequenced T cells were considered lower bounds and underestimates. Compared with the aged group, the long-lived group had more naive CD4+ T cells, fewer expanded clones and increased TCR diversity, suggesting age selection.

Libraries came from 5' RACE. The sequencer was an Illumina HiSeq 2500. The second PCR ran for about 6 to 12 cycles and used a J-beta primer mix along with a sample-barcoded 5' primer. Each TCR beta cDNA molecule received a unique molecular identifier from a template-switch 5' adaptor carrying 12 random nucleotides. Each sample yielded at least 3 million CDR3-containing paired-end reads. The Mint cDNA synthesis kit, primed by a TRBC-specific oligonucleotide, was used to synthesize first-strand cDNA from all RNA. Following uracil-DNA glycosylase treatment, all cDNA underwent a first 18-cycle PCR with the universal primers M1SS and BC2_uni_R. In the original analysis: Normalization of each sample was performed by random selection of 1 million high-quality reads, each carrying a distinct molecular identifier. Instead of being binned into consensus sequences, reads that shared molecular identifiers were thrown out. MiTCR, set to a Q25 quality threshold and the strictest error-elimination algorithm, was used for CDR3 identification, clonotype clustering and error correction. A nonparametric unseen species model with Euler transformation was used to estimate a lower bound on total TCR beta diversity. TCRdb reprocessing: public reads trimmed at Q25 with fastp, clones called with MiXCR, in-frame beta chains kept. Each record represents a unique CDR3 protein, reported with the most common genes and DNA among its rows. Here the V and J calls rest on TCRdb's processing, not on the authors' analysis. This sample lists 750,000 to 850,000 distinct CDR3 sequences; more than 20% were detected once. Jointly, the top ten make up 3.7% of the sample.

Counted from cysteine to phenylalanine, this CDR3 has 15 amino acids. Only the CDR3 DNA is retained, 45 bases long and in frame from the first base. Sequences SNHLY (CDR1) and FYNNEI (CDR2) are obtained from the germline V gene. V sheds 6 bases and J sheds 3 bases, leaving 15 bases between their ends. About this clonotype itself: The clone's antigen remains unknown. No base qualities exist here, and no much larger clone lies one base off it.

The roughly 42 donors, aged about 6 to 100 years, were systemically healthy Caucasian individuals from Russia. Roughly 10 milliliters of peripheral blood were collected from each donor into EDTA-treated Vacutainer tubes. Ficoll-Paque density-gradient centrifugation was used to isolate PBMCs, with at least 7 million per sample. Trizol reagent was used to extract total RNA from the PBMCs, yielding at least 6 micrograms per sample. For every donor, an aliquot of PBMCs went through flow cytometry to measure the percentages of naive CD45RAhigh/CD27high T cells. The same data also contributed to another study, on T cells of mothers and their children. The second study's authors report: Donors were nine systemically healthy Caucasian individuals: three mothers and their six children. cDNA synthesis used all of the extracted RNA, with approximately 1.4 ug of RNA in each 15 ul reaction. In the second PCR, the M1S primer added sample barcodes and 2-4 random nucleotides. Over 10 million TCR beta CDR3 reads came from each mother, compared with around 3 million reads from each child. Thymic selection similarly shapes TCR recombination output in related and unrelated pairs, with minor effect from inherited differences. Normalized repertoire overlap was always found to be slightly, but never significantly, higher in related mother-child pairs than in unrelated mother-child pairs. No persistent microchimeric T cell clones were detected, at a sensitivity of about 100 clones per million clonotypes. In the study, deep NGS was used to compare the TCR beta repertoires of mothers and children, and features distinguishing related mother-child pairs from unrelated individuals were sought. The mean age was approximately 41 +/- 4 years for the mothers and around 11 +/- 4 years for the children. After adapters were ligated using NEBNext reagents, the libraries underwent 100+100 nt paired-end sequencing on an Illumina HiSeq 2000. Mother and child libraries were prepared a month apart and sequenced in separate runs to prevent cross-contamination. Between about 500,000 and 2,100,000 distinct TCR beta clonotypes were identified per donor. Naive TCR beta clonotypes were estimated from low-frequency clonotypes matched to each donor's FACS-determined naive share, without sorting.

The sequence links TRBV2 to TRBJ2-1, with the D segment identity uncertain. This clonotype originated in a boy aged 5-17 years in good health. Material for sequencing was blood. The CDR3 reads as follows: CASRPLGSFYNEQFF. Here is the DNA: TGTGCCAGCAGACCCCTGGGTTCCTTCTACAATGAGCAGTTCTTC.